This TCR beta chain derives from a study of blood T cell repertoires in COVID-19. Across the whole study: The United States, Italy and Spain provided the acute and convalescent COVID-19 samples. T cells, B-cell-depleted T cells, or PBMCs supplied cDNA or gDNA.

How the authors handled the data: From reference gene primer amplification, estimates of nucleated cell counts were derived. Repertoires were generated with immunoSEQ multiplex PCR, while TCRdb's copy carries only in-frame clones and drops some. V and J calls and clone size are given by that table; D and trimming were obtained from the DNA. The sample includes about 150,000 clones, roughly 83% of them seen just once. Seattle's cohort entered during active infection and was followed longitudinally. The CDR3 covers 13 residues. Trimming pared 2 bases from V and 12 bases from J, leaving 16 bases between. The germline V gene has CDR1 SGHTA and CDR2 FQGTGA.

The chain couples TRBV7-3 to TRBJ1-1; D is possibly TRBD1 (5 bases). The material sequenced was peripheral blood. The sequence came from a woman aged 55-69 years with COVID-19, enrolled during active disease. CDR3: CASSLGGVGGTFF. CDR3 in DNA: TGTGCCAGCAGCTTAGGGGGTGTGGGAGGAACTTTCTTT.